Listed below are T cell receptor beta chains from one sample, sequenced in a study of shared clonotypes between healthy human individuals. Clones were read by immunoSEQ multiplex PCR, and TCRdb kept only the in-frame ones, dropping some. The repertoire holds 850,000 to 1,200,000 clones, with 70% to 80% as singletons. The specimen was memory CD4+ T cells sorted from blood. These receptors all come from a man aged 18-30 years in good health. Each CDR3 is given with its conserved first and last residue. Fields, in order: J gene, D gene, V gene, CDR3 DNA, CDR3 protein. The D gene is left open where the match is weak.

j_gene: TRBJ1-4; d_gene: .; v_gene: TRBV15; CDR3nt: TGTGCCACCAGCAGAGACCCGGGCGAAAAACTGTTTTTT; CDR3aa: CATSRDPGEKLFF
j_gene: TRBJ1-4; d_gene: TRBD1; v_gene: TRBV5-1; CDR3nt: TGCGCCAGCAGCTTGACAGGGGTAGAGGGTGAAAAACTGTTTTTT; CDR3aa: CASSLTGVEGEKLFF
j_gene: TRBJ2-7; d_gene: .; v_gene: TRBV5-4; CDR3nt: TGTGCCAGCAGATTGGACCGGGCTTCCTACGAGCAGTACTTC; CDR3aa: CASRLDRASYEQYF
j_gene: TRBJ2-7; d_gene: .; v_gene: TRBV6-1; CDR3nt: TGTGCCAGCAGTGAAGCTACAGGGTACCACGAGCAGTACTTC; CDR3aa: CASSEATGYHEQYF
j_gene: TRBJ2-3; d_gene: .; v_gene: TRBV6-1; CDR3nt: TGTGCCAGCACGGTACAGCCCAAAGGCACAGATACGCAGTATTTT; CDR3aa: CASTVQPKGTDTQYF
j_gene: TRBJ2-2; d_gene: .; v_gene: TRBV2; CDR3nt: TGTGCCAGCAGAGCAACCGGGGAGCTGTTTTTT; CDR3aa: CASRATGELFF
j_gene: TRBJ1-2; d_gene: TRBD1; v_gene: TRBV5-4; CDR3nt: TGTGCCAGCAGCCCGCCCGGGACAGGGGTCTATGGCTACACCTTC; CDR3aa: CASSPPGTGVYGYTF
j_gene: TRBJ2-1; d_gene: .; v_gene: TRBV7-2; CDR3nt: TGTGCCAGCAGCTTAGGATCCGTAGATGAGCAGTTCTTC; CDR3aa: CASSLGSVDEQFF
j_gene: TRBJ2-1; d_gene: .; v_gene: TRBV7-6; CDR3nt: TGTGCCAGCAGCTTACGGGAAAATGAGCAGTTCTTC; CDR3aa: CASSLRENEQFF
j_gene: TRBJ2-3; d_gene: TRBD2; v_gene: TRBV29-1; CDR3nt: TGCAGCGTTGAGGGCCTAGCGGGAGGTGGGAGCACAGATACGCAGTATTTT; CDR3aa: CSVEGLAGGGSTDTQYF
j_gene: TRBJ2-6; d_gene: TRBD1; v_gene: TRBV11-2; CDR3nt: TGTGCCAGCAGAACCTGGGGGGACAGGATAGCCAACGTCCTGACTTTC; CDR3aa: CASRTWGDRIANVLTF
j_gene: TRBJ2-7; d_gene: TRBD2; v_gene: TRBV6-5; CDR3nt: TGTGCCAGCAGTTACCTAGCGGGAGGCTCCTACGAGCAGTACTTC; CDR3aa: CASSYLAGGSYEQYF
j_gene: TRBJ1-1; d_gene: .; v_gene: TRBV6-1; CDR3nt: TGTGCCAGCAGTGAAGTGCGGGGTGGGTTTACTGAAGCTTTCTTT; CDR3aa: CASSEVRGGFTEAFF
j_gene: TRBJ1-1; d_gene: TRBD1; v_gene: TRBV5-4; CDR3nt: TGTGCCAGCAGCCAAGGACAGGGAGGTTACGAGACTGAAGCTTTCTTT; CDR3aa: CASSQGQGGYETEAFF
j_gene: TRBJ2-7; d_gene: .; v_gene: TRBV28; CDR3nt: TGTGCCAGCAGTTTAGGGGGTGGCCCCTACGAGCAGTACTTC; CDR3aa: CASSLGGGPYEQYF